The entry below gives a single T cell receptor beta chain sequence along with its context. The CDR3 length is 15 residues. Germline V gene sequence: CDR1 SGHRS, CDR2 YFSETQ. V was pared by 3 bases and J by 1 base, with 2 bases of the junction left unmatched. 60 Vbeta and 13 Jbeta primers were used in PCR. Using immunoSEQ multiplex PCR, the repertoire was profiled, and TCRdb retains in-frame clones only, with some absent. The sample records tens of thousands of clones, around four fifths being singletons. The entry originates in a study of cytomegalovirus exposure and HLA in healthy donors. Background on the study: An early data release held 80 million or so unique TCRs from HLA-typed donors.

The sequencing input was PBMCs. This receptor was identified in a woman aged 25 to 39 in good health and CMV-seronegative. The rearrangement joins TRBV5-1 to TRBJ2-2, with TRBD1 matching 8 bases. CDR3 sequence (DNA): TGCGCCAGCAGCTATGACAGGGGGAACACCGGGGAGCTGTTTTTT. It specifies CASSYDRGNTGELFF.